This TCR beta chain was recorded in a study of shared clonotypes between healthy human individuals. Unsorted PBMC replicate PCRs drew on about 280 ng DNA, representing some 30,000 T cell genomes. Clones were read by immunoSEQ multiplex PCR, and TCRdb kept only the in-frame ones, dropping some. The sample includes about half a million clones, 60% to 80% of them seen just once. Sequencing was done on a sample of PBMCs. The origin of this receptor is a woman between 40 and 55 years old in good health. Some clones in this sample may be carry-over from other donors' samples.

The CDR3 DNA sequence: TGTGCCAGCAGCAAGGGAGGGGAGAGCTACGAGCAGTACTTC. Amino acids: CASSKGGESYEQYF. The rearrangement uses TRBV11-3 and TRBJ2-7, with 7 bases identical to TRBD2. The CDR3 spans 14 residues. Germline CDR1 reads SGHNT; CDR2 reads YENEEA. With V trimmed by 5 bases and J by 3 bases, 7 bases remained unmatched.